This T cell receptor (beta chain) was found in a study of blood T cell repertoires in COVID-19. Germline V lookup: CDR1 SGHKS, CDR2 YYEKEE (reference sequence). Trimming removed 0 bases from V and 3 bases from J; junction bases left unmatched: 3. This CDR3 contains 14 residues. Method: immunoSEQ multiplex PCR; TCRdb's copy keeps in-frame clones and lacks some. The sample holds approximately 530,000 clones, around 90% seen once. The chain is built from TRBV5-5 and TRBJ2-7; 7 bases line up with TRBD1. Sequences were obtained from peripheral blood. The sequence was obtained from a woman in her 50s with COVID-19, enrolled during active disease. The CDR3 DNA reads TGTGCCAGCAGCTTGGTGGACAGGAACTACGAGCAGTACTTC. Residues: CASSLVDRNYEQYF.